One sample yielded the 2 T cell receptor beta chains listed below, sequenced in a study of T cell repertoires in cytomegalovirus infection. TCRdb passed the reads through MiXCR, listing each CDR3 protein once. The sample includes 150,000 to 200,000 distinct CDR3 sequences, 28% of them seen just once. The sequencing sample was made of PBMCs. These receptors all come from a human donor in good health (CMV status not recorded). Some clones in this sample may be carry-over from other donors' samples.

This chain joins TRBV19 and TRBJ1-6, with D perhaps TRBD1 (6 bases). V lost 5 bases to trimming and J lost 2 bases, with 13 bases between them. The CDR3 is 16 amino acids. The germline V gene has CDR1 LNHDA and CDR2 SQIVND (reference sequence). CDR3 loop: CASSLTGITYNSPLHF. The CDR3 nucleotides read TGTGCCAGTAGTCTGACAGGAATCACCTATAATTCACCCCTCCACTTT. The full variable domain, in which reference TRBV19 and TRBJ1-6 provide the parts outside the CDR3, is DGGITQSPKYLFRKEGQNVTLSCEQNLNHDAMYWYRQDPGQGLRLIYYSQIVNDFQKGDIAEGYSVSREKKESFPLTVTSAQKNPTAFYLCASSLTGITYNSPLHFGNGTRLTVT.

Remarks on this clonotype: A much larger clone is a single base away; this may be a read error. The chain employs TRBV7-2 and TRBJ1-2; no clear D. This CDR3 spans 14 amino acids. Germline loops: CDR1 SGHTA, CDR2 FQGNSA. Trimming took 8 bases from V and 5 from J, leaving 18 bases between them. As DNA, the CDR3 is TGTGCCAGCTGCCCGTCACACGGGGATTATGGCTACACCTTC. This gives the protein CASCPSHGDYGYTF.